This T cell receptor (beta chain) stems from a study of pediatric ulcerative colitis. Libraries were prepared by immunoSEQ multiplex PCR; TCRdb keeps only in-frame clonotypes and omits some of them. The sample consists of roughly 60,000 clones, about 90% of them appearing once. J was trimmed by 1 base and V by 8 bases; bases with no gene match: 6. Germline V gene data show CDR1 as SEHNR and CDR2 as FQNEAQ (reference sequence). The CDR3 runs to 15 residues. The rearrangement joins TRBV7-9 to TRBJ2-5; 11 bases agree with TRBD2. The receptor was isolated from a boy between 10 and 17 years old who was a control in a study of pediatric ulcerative colitis. The sample was blood. Here the CDR3 DNA reads TGTGCCAGCCGTGGGACTAGCGGTTTCCAAGAGACCCAGTACTTC. Residues: CASRGTSGFQETQYF.